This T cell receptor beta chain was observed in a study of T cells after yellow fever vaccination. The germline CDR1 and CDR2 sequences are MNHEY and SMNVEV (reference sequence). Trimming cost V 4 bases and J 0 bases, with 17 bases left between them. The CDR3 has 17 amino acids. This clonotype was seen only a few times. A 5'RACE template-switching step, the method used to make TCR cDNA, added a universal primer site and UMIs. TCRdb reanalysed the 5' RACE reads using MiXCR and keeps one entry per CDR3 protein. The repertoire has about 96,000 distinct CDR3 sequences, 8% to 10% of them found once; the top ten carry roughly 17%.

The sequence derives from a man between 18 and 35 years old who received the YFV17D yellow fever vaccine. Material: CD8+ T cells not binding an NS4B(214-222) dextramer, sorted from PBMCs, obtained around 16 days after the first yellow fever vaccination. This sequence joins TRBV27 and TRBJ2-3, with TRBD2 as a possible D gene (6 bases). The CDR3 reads CASSSGSWGTSTDTQYF. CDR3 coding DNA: TGTGCCAGCAGTTCTGGTAGCTGGGGGACTAGCACAGATACGCAGTATTTT.